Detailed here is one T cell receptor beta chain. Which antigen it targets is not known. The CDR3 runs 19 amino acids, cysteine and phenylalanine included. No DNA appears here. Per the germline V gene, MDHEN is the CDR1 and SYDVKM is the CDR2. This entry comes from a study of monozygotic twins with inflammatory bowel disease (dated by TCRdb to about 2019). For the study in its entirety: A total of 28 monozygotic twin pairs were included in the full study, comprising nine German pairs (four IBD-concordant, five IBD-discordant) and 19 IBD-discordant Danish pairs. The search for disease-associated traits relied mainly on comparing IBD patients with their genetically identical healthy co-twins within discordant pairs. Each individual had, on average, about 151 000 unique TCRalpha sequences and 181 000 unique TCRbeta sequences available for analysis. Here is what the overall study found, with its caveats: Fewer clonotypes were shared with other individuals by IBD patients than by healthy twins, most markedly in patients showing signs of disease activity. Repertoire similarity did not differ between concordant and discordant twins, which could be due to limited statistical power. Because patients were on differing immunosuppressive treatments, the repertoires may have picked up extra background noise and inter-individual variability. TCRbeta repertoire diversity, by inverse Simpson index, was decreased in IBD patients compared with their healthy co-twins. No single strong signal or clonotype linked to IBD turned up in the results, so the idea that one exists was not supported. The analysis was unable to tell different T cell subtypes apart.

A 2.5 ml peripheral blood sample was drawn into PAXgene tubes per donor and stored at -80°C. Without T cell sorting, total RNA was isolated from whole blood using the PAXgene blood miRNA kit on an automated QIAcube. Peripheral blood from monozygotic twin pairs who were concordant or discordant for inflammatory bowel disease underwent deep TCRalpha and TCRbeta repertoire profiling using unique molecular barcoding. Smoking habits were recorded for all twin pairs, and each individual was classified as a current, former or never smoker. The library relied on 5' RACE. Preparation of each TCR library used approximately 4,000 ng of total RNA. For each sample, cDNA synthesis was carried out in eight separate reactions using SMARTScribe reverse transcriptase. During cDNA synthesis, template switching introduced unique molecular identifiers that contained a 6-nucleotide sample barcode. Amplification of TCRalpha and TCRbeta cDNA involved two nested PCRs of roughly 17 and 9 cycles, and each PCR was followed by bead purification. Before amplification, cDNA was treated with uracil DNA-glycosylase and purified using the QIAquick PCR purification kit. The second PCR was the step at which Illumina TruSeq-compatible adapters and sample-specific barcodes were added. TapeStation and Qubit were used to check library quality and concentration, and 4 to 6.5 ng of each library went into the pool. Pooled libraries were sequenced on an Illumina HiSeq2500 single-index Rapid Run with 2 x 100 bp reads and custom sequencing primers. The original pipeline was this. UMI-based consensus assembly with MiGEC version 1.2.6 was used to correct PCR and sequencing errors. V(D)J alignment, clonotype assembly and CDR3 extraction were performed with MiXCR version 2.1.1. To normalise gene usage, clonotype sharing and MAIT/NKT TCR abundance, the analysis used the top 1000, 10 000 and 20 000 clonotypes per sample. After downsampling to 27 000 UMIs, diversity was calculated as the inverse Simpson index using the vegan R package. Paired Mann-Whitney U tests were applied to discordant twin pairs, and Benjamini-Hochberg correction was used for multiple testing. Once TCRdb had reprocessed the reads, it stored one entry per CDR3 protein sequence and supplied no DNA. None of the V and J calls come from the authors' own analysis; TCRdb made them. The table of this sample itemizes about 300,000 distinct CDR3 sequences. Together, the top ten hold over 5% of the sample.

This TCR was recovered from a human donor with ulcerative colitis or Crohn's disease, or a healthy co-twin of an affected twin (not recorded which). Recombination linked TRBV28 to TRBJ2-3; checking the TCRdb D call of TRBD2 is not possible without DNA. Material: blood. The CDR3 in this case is CASSSLVWVSGDRTDTQYF.